This is a list of T cell receptor beta chains from one sample in a study of patients and donors after allogeneic stem cell transplantation. Using its own MiXCR run on the RT-PCR reads, TCRdb lists one record per CDR3 protein. Counted here are roughly 880,000 distinct CDR3 sequences, roughly 18% occurring once; the ten biggest clones make up 5% to 6.5%. Sample: blood, either unsorted or a sorted T cell fraction (not recorded which). These receptors all stem from a human donor who was either an allogeneic HSCT recipient or a stem cell or donor lymphocyte infusion donor (not recorded which). It is not recorded whose cells these are; they may come from a transplant donor. Both conserved end residues are part of each CDR3. Fields, in order: V gene, J gene, D gene, clone size, CDR3 protein, CDR3 DNA. D genes are given only for firm matches. Part of the rows lack a size; the others show once, few, many or a class for expanded clones.

TRBV18,TRBJ2-7,-,few,CASSPDRPPSYEQYF,TGTGCCAGCTCACCAGACAGGCCGCCATCCTACGAGCAGTACTTC
TRBV29-1,TRBJ1-1,-,few,CSVSERGFGTEAFF,TGCAGCGTTAGCGAACGGGGTTTTGGCACTGAAGCTTTCTTT
TRBV28,TRBJ1-5,TRBD1,-,CASRDRAGNQPQHF,TGTGCCAGCAGAGACAGGGCCGGCAATCAGCCCCAGCATTTT
TRBV7-3,TRBJ1-1,TRBD1,many,CASSLTGGTSEAFF,TGTGCCAGCAGCTTAACAGGGGGCACCAGTGAAGCTTTCTTT
TRBV6-5,TRBJ2-1,TRBD2,-,CASSYGASGRAYNEQFF,TGTGCCAGCAGTTACGGGGCTAGCGGGAGGGCGTACAATGAGCAGTTCTTC
TRBV6-4,TRBJ2-2,-,-,CASSVLPGAGELFF,TGTGCCAGCAGTGTCCTTCCCGGCGCCGGGGAGCTGTTTTTT
TRBV11-2,TRBJ2-3,TRBD2,-,CASSPAMTSGGQPLVTDTQYF,TGTGCCAGCAGCCCCGCAATGACTAGCGGGGGGCAACCTCTTGTCACAGATACGCAGTATTTT
TRBV3-1,TRBJ2-1,-,-,CASRPPYSSSYNEQFF,TGTGCCAGCAGACCCCCTTACTCAAGCTCCTACAATGAGCAGTTCTTC
TRBV29-1,TRBJ2-1,TRBD2,-,CSVDFSGSGEQFF,TGCAGCGTTGATTTCAGCGGGAGTGGTGAGCAGTTCTTC
TRBV7-8,TRBJ1-1,-,few,CASSFLRGGQSDTEAFF,TGTGCCAGCAGCTTCCTCAGGGGTGGACAGTCGGACACTGAAGCTTTCTTT
TRBV27,TRBJ2-1,-,-,CASSLGQLAGSSYNEQFF,TGTGCCAGCAGTTTAGGGCAGCTAGCCGGCAGCTCCTACAATGAGCAGTTCTTC
TRBV12-3/TRBV12-4,TRBJ2-4,-,many,CASSFWGSIAKNIQYF,TGTGCCAGCAGTTTCTGGGGGTCGATAGCCAAAAACATTCAGTACTTC
TRBV6-1,TRBJ1-6,TRBD1,few,CASSPTGGFSPLHF,TGTGCCAGCAGCCCGACAGGGGGATTTTCACCCCTCCACTTT
TRBV7-2,TRBJ2-3,-,-,CASSTPFASTDTQYF,TGTGCCAGCAGCACCCCCTTTGCGAGCACAGATACGCAGTATTTT
TRBV5-6,TRBJ2-1,-,-,CASRARLGGEQFF,TGTGCCAGCAGGGCGCGGCTGGGCGGTGAGCAGTTCTTC
TRBV11-2,TRBJ1-1,TRBD1,-,CASSSLKDRATEAFF,TGTGCCAGCAGCTCCTTAAAAGACAGGGCGACTGAAGCTTTCTTT
TRBV10-3,TRBJ2-1,TRBD2,few,CAISETSGSYNEQFF,TGTGCCATCAGTGAGACTAGCGGGAGCTACAATGAGCAGTTCTTC
TRBV7-9,TRBJ2-2,-,-,CASSLARATNTGELFF,TGTGCCAGCAGCTTAGCCAGGGCTACGAACACCGGGGAGCTGTTTTTT